The source of this T cell receptor beta chain is a study of T cells in Graves' hyperthyroidism and ophthalmopathy. Across the whole study: Peripheral blood specimens were obtained at initial diagnosis, prior to any treatment.

Unmatched junction bases numbered 9, after V lost 5 bases and J lost 5 bases. Germline CDR1 LNHNV, CDR2 YYDKDF (reference sequence). This CDR3 contains 15 residues. Worth noting for this clonotype: Its antigen is unknown.

Stable Graves' hyperthyroidism denoted no ophthalmopathy progression over 18 months. The study excluded patients with uncontrolled infection, other autoimmune disease, pregnancy or lactation. Amplified TCR beta CDR3 regions came from RNA transcripts. Carried out on the TCR CDR3, a first-round RT-PCR used the HTBI primer set. TCRdb ran MiXCR on the multiplex PCR reads and lists one entry per CDR3 protein. The sample consists of approximately 700,000 distinct CDR3 sequences, roughly 15% of them appearing once. Study-level points and caveats: A 13 V-J signature model discriminated ophthalmopathy versus stable hyperthyroidism.

The chain employs TRBV15 and TRBJ1-5; 7 bases line up with TRBD1. The TCR comes from a man younger than 30 with Graves' hyperthyroidism. The sample consisted of blood. CDR3 bases: TGTGCCACCAGCCCGGAGCAGGGGGTTTATCAGCCCCAGCATTTT. Protein: CATSPEQGVYQPQHF.